This is a list of T cell receptor beta chains from one sample in a study of OX40 agonist ivuxolimab in advanced cancers. The assay was immunoSEQ multiplex PCR, and TCRdb's table has in-frame clones only and misses some. Here the sample spans 80,000 to 95,000 clones, approximately 91% being singletons. Sequenced here: CD4+ or CD8+ T cells sorted from blood, sampled in a trial of the OX40 agonist ivuxolimab. The receptors were sampled from an adult with an advanced solid tumor such as melanoma, head and neck, liver or kidney cancer. Both conserved end residues are trimmed from each CDR3.

j_call v_call cdr3_aa
TRBJ1-5 TRBV28 ASSIQGKVGNQPQH
TRBJ2-7 TRBV5-1 ASSLAPGAYEQY
TRBJ1-4 TRBV11-2 ASSKGGQGLNEKLF
TRBJ2-1 TRBV5-1 ASSLDITGGSYNEQF
TRBJ2-5 TRBV5-4 ASSLGGPGQETQY
TRBJ1-5 TRBV28 ASSPVSSNQPQH
TRBJ2-3 TRBV7-3 ASSLSRVADTQY
TRBJ2-7 TRBV6-5 ASSYPRGKYEQY
TRBJ2-7 TRBV6-6 ASSYYRDRAGEQY
TRBJ1-2 TRBV14 ASSSRQGDGYT
TRBJ2-5 TRBV6-6 ASSYMKETQY
TRBJ2-1 TRBV6-1 ASSFLAGEQF
TRBJ1-1 TRBV28 ASSTTGSGAAEAF
TRBJ1-2 TRBV7-2 ASSRDRGVNGYT
TRBJ2-7 TRBV5-1 ASSPSPGGIRTYEQY